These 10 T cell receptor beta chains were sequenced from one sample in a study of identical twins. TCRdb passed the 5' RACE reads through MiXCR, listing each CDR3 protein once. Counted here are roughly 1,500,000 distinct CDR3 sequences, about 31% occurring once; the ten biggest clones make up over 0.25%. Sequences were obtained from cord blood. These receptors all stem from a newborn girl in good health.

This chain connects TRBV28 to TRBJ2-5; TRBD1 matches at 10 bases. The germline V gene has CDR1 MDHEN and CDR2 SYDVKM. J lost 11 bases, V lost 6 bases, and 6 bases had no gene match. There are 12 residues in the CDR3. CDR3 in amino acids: CASRGQGWEQYF. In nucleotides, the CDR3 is TGTGCCAGCAGGGGACAGGGGTGGGAGCAGTACTTC.

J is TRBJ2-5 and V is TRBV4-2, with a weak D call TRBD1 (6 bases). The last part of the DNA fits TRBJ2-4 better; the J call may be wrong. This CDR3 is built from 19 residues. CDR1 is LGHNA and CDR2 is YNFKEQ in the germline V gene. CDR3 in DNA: TGTGCCAGCAGCCAAGCCCAGGGGAGAGGGTTTGTGGCCAAAAACATTCAGTACTTC. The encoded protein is CASSQAQGRGFVAKNIQYF.

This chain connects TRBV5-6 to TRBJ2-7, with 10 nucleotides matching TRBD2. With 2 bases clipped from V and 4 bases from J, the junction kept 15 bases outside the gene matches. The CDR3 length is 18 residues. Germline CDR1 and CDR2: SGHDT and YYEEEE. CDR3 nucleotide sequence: TGTGCCAGCAGCTTTTGGGGCATGAGCGGGAGGGCCCGATACGAGCAGTACTTC. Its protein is CASSFWGMSGRARYEQYF.

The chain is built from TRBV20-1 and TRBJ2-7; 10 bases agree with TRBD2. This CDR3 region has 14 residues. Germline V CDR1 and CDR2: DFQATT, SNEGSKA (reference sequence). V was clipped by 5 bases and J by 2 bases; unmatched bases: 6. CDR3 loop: CSASGLAPTYEQYF. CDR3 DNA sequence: TGCAGTGCTTCGGGACTAGCGCCAACCTACGAGCAGTACTTC.

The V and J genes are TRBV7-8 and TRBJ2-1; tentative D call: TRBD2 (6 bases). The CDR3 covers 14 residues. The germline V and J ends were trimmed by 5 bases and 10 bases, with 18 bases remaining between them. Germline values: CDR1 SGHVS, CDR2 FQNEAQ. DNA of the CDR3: TGTGCCAGCAGCCGGACTACAGGTTTTGGGGAGCAGTTCTTC. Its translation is CASSRTTGFGEQFF.

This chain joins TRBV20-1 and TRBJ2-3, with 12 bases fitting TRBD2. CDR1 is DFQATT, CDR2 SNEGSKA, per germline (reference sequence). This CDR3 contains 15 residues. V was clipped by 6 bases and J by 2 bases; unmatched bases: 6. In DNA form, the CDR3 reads TGCAGTGCGGGAACTAGCGGGAGGTCCACAGATACGCAGTATTTT. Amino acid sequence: CSAGTSGRSTDTQYF.

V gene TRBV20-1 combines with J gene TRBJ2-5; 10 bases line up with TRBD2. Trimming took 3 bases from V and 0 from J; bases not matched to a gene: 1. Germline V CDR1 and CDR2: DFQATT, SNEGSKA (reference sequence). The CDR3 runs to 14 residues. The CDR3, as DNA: TGCAGTGCTAGGACTAGCGGGTACCAAGAGACCCAGTACTTC. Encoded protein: CSARTSGYQETQYF.

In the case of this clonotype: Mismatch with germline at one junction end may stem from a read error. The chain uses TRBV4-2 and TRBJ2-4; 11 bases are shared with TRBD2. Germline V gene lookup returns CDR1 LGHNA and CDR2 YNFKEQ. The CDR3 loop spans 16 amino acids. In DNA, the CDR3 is TGTGCCGGCAGCCAAGACGTAGCGGGGGGGCGAAACATTCAGTACTTC. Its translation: CAGSQDVAGGRNIQYF.

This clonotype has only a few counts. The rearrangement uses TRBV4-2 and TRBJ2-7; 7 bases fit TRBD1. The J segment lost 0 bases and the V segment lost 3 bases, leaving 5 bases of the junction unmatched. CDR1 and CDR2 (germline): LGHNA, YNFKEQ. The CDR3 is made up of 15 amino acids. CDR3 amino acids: CASSQEDRSSYEQYF. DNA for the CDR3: TGTGCCAGCAGCCAGGAGGACAGGAGCTCCTACGAGCAGTACTTC.

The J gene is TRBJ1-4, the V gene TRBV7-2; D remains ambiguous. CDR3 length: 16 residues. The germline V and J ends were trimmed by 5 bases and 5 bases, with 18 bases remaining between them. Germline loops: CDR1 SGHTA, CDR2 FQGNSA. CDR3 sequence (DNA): TGTGCCAGCAGCCCTCGGACGGACGGAATAAATGAAAAACTGTTTTTT. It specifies CASSPRTDGINEKLFF.